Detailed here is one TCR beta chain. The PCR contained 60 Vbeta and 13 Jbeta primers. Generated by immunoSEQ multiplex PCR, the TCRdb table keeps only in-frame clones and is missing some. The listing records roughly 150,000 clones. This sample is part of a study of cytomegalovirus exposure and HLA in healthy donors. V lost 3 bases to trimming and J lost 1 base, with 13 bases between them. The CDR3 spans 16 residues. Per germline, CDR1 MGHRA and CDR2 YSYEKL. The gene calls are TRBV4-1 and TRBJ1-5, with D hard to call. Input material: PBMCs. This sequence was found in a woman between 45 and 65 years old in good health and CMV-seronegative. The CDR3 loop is CASSHSAGGSNQPQHF. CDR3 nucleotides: TGCGCCAGCAGCCACTCCGCCGGAGGGAGCAATCAGCCCCAGCATTTT.